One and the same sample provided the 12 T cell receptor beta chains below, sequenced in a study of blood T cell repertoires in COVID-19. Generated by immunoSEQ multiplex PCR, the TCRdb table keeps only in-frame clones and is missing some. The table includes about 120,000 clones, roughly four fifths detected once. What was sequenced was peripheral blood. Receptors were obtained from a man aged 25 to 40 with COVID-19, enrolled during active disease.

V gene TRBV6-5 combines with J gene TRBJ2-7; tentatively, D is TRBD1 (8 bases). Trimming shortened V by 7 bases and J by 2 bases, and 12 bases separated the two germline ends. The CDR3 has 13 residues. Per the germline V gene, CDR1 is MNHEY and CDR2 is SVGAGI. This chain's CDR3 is CASNRGGTYEQYF. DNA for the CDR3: TGTGCCAGCAACAGGGGGGGAACCTACGAGCAGTACTTC.

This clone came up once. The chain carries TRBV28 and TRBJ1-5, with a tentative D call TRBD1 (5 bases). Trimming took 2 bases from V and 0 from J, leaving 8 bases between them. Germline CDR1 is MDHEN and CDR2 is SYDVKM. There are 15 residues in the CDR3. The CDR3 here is CASSLQGYSNQPQHF. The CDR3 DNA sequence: TGTGCCAGCAGTTTACAGGGTTATAGCAATCAGCCCCAGCATTTT.

Here the CDR3 DNA reads TGTGCCAGTAAGTCCTCCAGCGGGAGGGCCCGAGATACGCAGTATTTT. Protein sequence: CASKSSSGRARDTQYF. The chain couples TRBV19 to TRBJ2-3; 10 nucleotides agree with TRBD2. CDR3 size: 16 residues. J gave up 5 bases and V 7 bases, and 12 bases lay outside the gene matches. Germline lookup yields CDR1 LNHDA and CDR2 SQIVND (reference sequence).

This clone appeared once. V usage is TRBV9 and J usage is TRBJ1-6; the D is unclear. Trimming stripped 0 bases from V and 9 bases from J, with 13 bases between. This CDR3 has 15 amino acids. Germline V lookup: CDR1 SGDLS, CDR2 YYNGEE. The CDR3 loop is CASSVGAVLGSPLHF. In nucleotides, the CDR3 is TGTGCCAGCAGCGTAGGGGCCGTACTAGGTTCACCCCTCCACTTT.

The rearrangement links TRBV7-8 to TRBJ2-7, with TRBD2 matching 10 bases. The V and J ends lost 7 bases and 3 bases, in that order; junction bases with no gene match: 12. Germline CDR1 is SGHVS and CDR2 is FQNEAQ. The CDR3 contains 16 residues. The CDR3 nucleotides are TGTGCCAGCACCAAGGCTACTAGCGGGATGGGCTACGAGCAGTACTTC. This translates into CASTKATSGMGYEQYF.

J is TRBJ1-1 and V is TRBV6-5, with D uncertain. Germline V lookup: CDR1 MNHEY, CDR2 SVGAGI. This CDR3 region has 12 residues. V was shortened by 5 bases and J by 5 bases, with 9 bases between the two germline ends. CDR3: CASSRDWTEAFF. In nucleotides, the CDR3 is TGTGCCAGCAGTCGGGATTGGACTGAAGCTTTCTTT.

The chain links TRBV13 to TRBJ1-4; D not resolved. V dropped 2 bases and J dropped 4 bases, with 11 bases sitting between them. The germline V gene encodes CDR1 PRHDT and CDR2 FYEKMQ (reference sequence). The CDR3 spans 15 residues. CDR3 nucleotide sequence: TGTGCCAGCAGCTTACGCGGGTTCCTTAATGAAAAACTGTTTTTT. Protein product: CASSLRGFLNEKLFF.

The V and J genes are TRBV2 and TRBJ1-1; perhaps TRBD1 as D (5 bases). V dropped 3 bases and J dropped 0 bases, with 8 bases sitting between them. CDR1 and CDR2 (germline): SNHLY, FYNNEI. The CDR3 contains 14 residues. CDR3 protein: CASSEGLVNTEAFF. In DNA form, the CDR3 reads TGTGCCAGCAGTGAGGGACTGGTGAACACTGAAGCTTTCTTT.

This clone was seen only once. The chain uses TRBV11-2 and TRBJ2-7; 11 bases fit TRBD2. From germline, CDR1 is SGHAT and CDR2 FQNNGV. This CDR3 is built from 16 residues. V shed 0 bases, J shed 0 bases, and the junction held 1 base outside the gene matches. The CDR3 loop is CASSLELAGDSYEQYF. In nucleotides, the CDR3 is TGTGCCAGCAGCTTAGAACTAGCGGGGGACTCCTACGAGCAGTACTTC.

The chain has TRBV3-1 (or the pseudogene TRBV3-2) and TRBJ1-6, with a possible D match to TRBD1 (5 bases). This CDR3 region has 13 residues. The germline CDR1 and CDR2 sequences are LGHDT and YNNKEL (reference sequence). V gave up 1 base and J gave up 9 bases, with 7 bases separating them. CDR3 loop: CASSQGRGSPLHF. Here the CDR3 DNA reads TGTGCCAGCAGCCAAGGGAGGGGTTCACCCCTCCACTTT.

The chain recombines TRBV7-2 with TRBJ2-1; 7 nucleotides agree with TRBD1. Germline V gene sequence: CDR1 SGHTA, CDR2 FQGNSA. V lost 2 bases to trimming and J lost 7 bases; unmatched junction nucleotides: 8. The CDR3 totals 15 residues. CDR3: CASSLHALRGNEQFF. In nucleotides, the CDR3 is TGTGCCAGCAGCTTACACGCCCTCAGGGGGAATGAGCAGTTCTTC.

For the CDR3, the DNA is TGTGCCAGCAGCGAGGACAGTAACACTGAAGCTTTCTTT. Amino acids: CASSEDSNTEAFF. The chain has TRBV5-4 and TRBJ1-1, with a possible D match to TRBD1 (6 bases). The V and J ends lost 4 bases and 2 bases respectively, with 9 bases between them. Looked up from germline, CDR1 is SGHNT and CDR2 is YYREEE (reference sequence). The CDR3 runs to 13 residues.